A single sample gave rise to the 15 T cell receptor beta chains below, sequenced in a study of blood T cell repertoires in COVID-19. Profiling relied on immunoSEQ multiplex PCR, and the TCRdb table lists in-frame clones only, not all of them. The repertoire holds 70,000 or so clones, roughly 91% seen once, with around 0.6% in the top ten. Sequenced input: peripheral blood. The receptor source for this set is a man between 60 and 75 years old with acute or convalescent COVID-19.

This chain links TRBV9 with TRBJ2-7, with TRBD1 as a possible D gene (6 bases). The CDR3 runs 14 residues. Per the germline V gene, CDR1 is SGDLS and CDR2 is YYNGEE. Trimming removed 2 bases from V and 1 base from J, with 10 bases in between. The CDR3 sequence is CASSVVDRSYEQYF. CDR3 DNA: TGTGCCAGCAGCGTTGTTGACAGGTCCTACGAGCAGTACTTC.

This chain links TRBV4-2 with TRBJ1-1; no clear D. The CDR3 has 16 amino acids. Germline CDR1 is LGHNA and CDR2 is YNFKEQ. V was shortened by 3 bases and J by 2 bases, with 16 bases between the two germline ends. CDR3 sequence: CASSQAQNGLNTEAFF. The CDR3, as DNA: TGTGCCAGCAGCCAGGCCCAGAATGGTCTCAACACTGAAGCTTTCTTT.

The V gene is TRBV7-9, the J gene TRBJ2-2; 12 bases line up with TRBD1. Germline-derived CDR1 and CDR2 are SEHNR and FQNEAQ (reference sequence). This CDR3 contains 16 residues. V shed 11 bases and J 2 bases; nucleotides not matched to a gene: 9. The chain's CDR3 is CAARGQGARNTGELFF. The CDR3, as DNA: TGTGCCGCAAGGGGACAGGGGGCTCGAAACACCGGGGAGCTGTTTTTT.

The rearrangement joins TRBV19 to TRBJ2-7; a possible D gene is TRBD2 (5 bases). This CDR3 is 15 amino acids long. V lost 7 bases to trimming and J lost 1 base, with 17 bases between them. CDR1 is LNHDA and CDR2 is SQIVND in the germline V gene (reference sequence). The CDR3 region is CASKSSSLGSYEQYF. Written as DNA, the CDR3 is TGTGCCAGTAAGTCGAGTTCACTAGGGTCCTACGAGCAGTACTTC.

The V gene is TRBV30, the J gene TRBJ1-2; possibly TRBD1 for D (5 bases). The CDR3 extends over 13 amino acids. CDR1 and CDR2 (germline): GTSNPN, SVGIG (reference sequence). The germline V and J ends were trimmed by 0 bases and 4 bases, with 9 bases remaining between them. CDR3: CAWSVGQGYGYTF. The CDR3 DNA reads TGTGCCTGGAGTGTGGGGCAGGGCTATGGCTACACCTTC.

The rearrangement joins TRBV3-1 (or the pseudogene TRBV3-2) to TRBJ1-4; D call uncertain. CDR1 is LGHDT and CDR2 is YNNKEL in the germline V gene (reference sequence). The CDR3 length is 13 residues. V shed 1 base and J shed 4 bases, with 4 bases lying between them. CDR3 loop: CASSQVSNEKLFF. The CDR3 nucleotides read TGTGCCAGCAGCCAAGTTAGTAATGAAAAACTGTTTTTT.

The chain combines TRBV2 with TRBJ2-2, with D unclear. Trimming stripped 3 bases from V and 12 bases from J, with 11 bases between. Germline V gene sequence: CDR1 SNHLY, CDR2 FYNNEI. This CDR3 has 12 residues. The CDR3 reads CASSEIQSKLFF. The CDR3 DNA reads TGTGCCAGCAGTGAGATACAGAGTAAGCTGTTTTTT.

The rearrangement uses TRBV5-4 and TRBJ2-3; 8 bases match TRBD2. Per the germline V gene, CDR1 is SGHNT and CDR2 is YYREEE (reference sequence). J lost 4 bases, V lost 4 bases, and 17 bases had no gene match. CDR3 length equals 18 residues. CDR3 loop: CASSPVGGSGKEADTQYF. The CDR3 DNA is TGTGCCAGCAGCCCGGTCGGGGGTAGCGGGAAGGAAGCAGATACGCAGTATTTT.

The chain uses TRBV15 and TRBJ1-2, with TRBD1 matching over 7 bases. V lost 3 bases to trimming and J lost 3 bases; unmatched junction nucleotides: 4. The CDR3 has 14 amino acids. Germline lookup yields CDR1 LNHNV and CDR2 YYDKDF (reference sequence). For the CDR3, the DNA is TGTGCCACCAGCAGGACAGGGAGTGACTATGGCTACACCTTC. This gives the protein CATSRTGSDYGYTF.

This chain joins TRBV6-2 or TRBV6-3 and TRBJ1-5; D is possibly TRBD1 (6 bases). Looked up from germline, CDR1 is MNHEY and CDR2 is SVGEGT. Trimming cost V 3 bases and J 0 bases, with 9 bases left between them. This CDR3 has 15 residues. In DNA form, the CDR3 reads TGTGCCAGCAGTTATCGGGACAATAGCAATCAGCCCCAGCATTTT. It is translated as CASSYRDNSNQPQHF.

The V gene is TRBV5-1, the J gene TRBJ1-4; 9 positions match TRBD1. Losses at the gene ends were 6 bases for V and 4 bases for J; bases not matched to a gene: 4. This CDR3 is 14 amino acids long. Germline CDR1 is SGHRS and CDR2 is YFSETQ. This CDR3 reads CASNRGLVNEKLFF. DNA for the CDR3: TGCGCCAGCAACAGGGGGCTTGTTAATGAAAAACTGTTTTTT.

The J gene is TRBJ1-5, the V gene TRBV3-1 (or the pseudogene TRBV3-2), with D hard to call. V shed 3 bases and J shed 5 bases, with 11 bases lying between them. The V gene's germline CDR1 is LGHDT and CDR2 YNNKEL (reference sequence). The CDR3 extends over 14 amino acids. CDR3 bases: TGTGCCAGCAGCCAGGGCAGCCAAGATCAGCCCCAGCATTTT. This sequence encodes CASSQGSQDQPQHF.

This clone was observed a single time. The chain employs TRBV27 and TRBJ2-7; TRBD2 might be the D (6 bases). V lost 5 bases, J lost 6 bases, and 17 bases lay in between. The CDR3 runs 14 residues. CDR1 is MNHEY and CDR2 is SMNVEV in the germline V gene (reference sequence). CDR3 bases: TGTGCCAGCAGTCTGGGACTGAATTACCTCGAGCAGTACTTC. Residues: CASSLGLNYLEQYF.

The V call is TRBV6-5, the J call TRBJ2-7, with a tentative D call TRBD1 (6 bases). The germline V gene has CDR1 MNHEY and CDR2 SVGAGI. Deletions cut 7 bases from V and 3 bases from J, with 13 bases between. CDR3 length: 13 amino acids. The DNA of the CDR3 is TGTGCCAGCAAAGAACAGGGCAGCTACGAGCAGTACTTC. Its protein is CASKEQGSYEQYF.

The V and J genes are TRBV19 and TRBJ1-6, with 9 bases aligning to TRBD1. Germline lookup yields CDR1 LNHDA and CDR2 SQIVND (reference sequence). After removal of 5 bases from V and 9 bases from J, the junction contained 8 bases not matched to a gene. The CDR3 is 15 residues long. The CDR3 DNA reads as TGTGCCAGTAGTGCAACAGGGGGCGGCAGTTCACCCCTCCACTTT. Protein sequence: CASSATGGGSSPLHF.